Presented here are 32 T cell receptor beta chains from one specimen sequenced in a study of CD8 T cells in Susac syndrome. Random hexamers were used to reverse transcribe the RNA input (roughly 0.5 to 1 ug). Via MiXCR, TCRdb re-called the immunoSEQ multiplex PCR reads, giving one row per CDR3 protein. The data show fewer than 150,000 distinct CDR3 sequences, more than 85% seen once. The material sequenced was CD8+ T cells from PBMCs. These receptors originate from a human donor with Susac syndrome.

The CDR3 nucleotides are TGCGCCAGCAGCTTGGGGGACATGGGAACCGGGGAGCTGTTTTTT. Translating gives CASSLGDMGTGELFF. The V gene is TRBV5-1, the J gene TRBJ2-2; TRBD1 is a possible D gene (6 bases). This CDR3 is built from 15 residues. Germline V gene data show CDR1 as SGHRS and CDR2 as YFSETQ. Trimming took 0 bases from V and 5 from J, leaving 11 bases between them.

J is TRBJ2-4 and V is TRBV10-2, with D tentatively TRBD2 (6 bases). This CDR3 is built from 12 residues. Germline values: CDR1 WSHSY, CDR2 SAAADI. V was cut by 10 bases and J by 9 bases, with 16 bases left in between. DNA of the CDR3: TGCGCCAACACGACGGCGGGGTCCATTCAGTACTTC. Its protein is CANTTAGSIQYF.

This rearrangement joins TRBV13 to TRBJ2-1; TRBD2 matches 11 bases. V was clipped by 5 bases and J by 3 bases; unmatched bases: 3. CDR3 size: 15 residues. Germline loops: CDR1 PRHDT, CDR2 FYEKMQ (reference sequence). In nucleotides, the CDR3 is TGTGCCAGCAGCATTACTAGCGGGAGCTACAATGAGCAGTTCTTC. It codes for CASSITSGSYNEQFF.

V usage is TRBV3-1 and J usage is TRBJ1-4; perhaps TRBD1 as D (6 bases). V lost 4 bases and J lost 8, with 14 bases in between. The CDR3 has 14 amino acids. Germline CDR1 reads LGHDT; CDR2 reads YNNKEL (reference sequence). CDR3 protein: CASSLHRDMEKLFF. The CDR3 DNA reads as TGTGCCAGCAGCCTGCACCGGGACATGGAAAAACTGTTTTTT. Looking up the rest from reference TRBV3-1 and TRBJ1-4 gives the full variable domain: DTAVSQTPKYLVTQMGNDKSIKCEQNLGHDTMYWYKQDSKKFLKIMFSYNNKELIINETVPNRFSPKSPDKAHLNLHINSLELGDSAVYFCASSLHRDMEKLFFGSGTQLSVL.

The V and J genes are TRBV13 and TRBJ2-7; a weak D match, TRBD2 (6 bases). The V end was cut by 5 bases, the J end by 5 bases, with 22 bases between. This CDR3 region has 16 residues. Per germline, CDR1 PRHDT and CDR2 FYEKMQ (reference sequence). The CDR3 region has the DNA TGTGCCAGCAGCCGTACCACTAGCCCCGGGTCCCACGAGCAGTACTTC. Its protein product is CASSRTTSPGSHEQYF.

CDR3 in amino acids: CATSRGARSSYEQYF. CDR3 in DNA: TGTGCCACCAGTAGAGGGGCTAGGAGCTCCTACGAGCAGTACTTC. The chain uses TRBV24-1 and TRBJ2-7; D tentatively reads TRBD1 or TRBD2 (5 bases each). V lost 6 bases and J 0 bases, leaving 14 bases between the germline ends. The CDR3 loop spans 15 amino acids. Per germline, CDR1 KGHDR and CDR2 SFDVKD.

The J gene is TRBJ2-7, the V gene TRBV5-4, with D perhaps TRBD2 (6 bases). V was shortened by 2 bases and J by 2 bases, with 8 bases between the two germline ends. The CDR3 covers 13 residues. Germline V gene data show CDR1 as SGHNT and CDR2 as YYREEE (reference sequence). CDR3 DNA: TGTGCCAGCAGCTTTAGGGAGGCCTACGAGCAGTACTTC. Translating it yields CASSFREAYEQYF.

The chain has TRBV7-9 and TRBJ2-3, with 7 bases fitting TRBD1. Looked up from germline, CDR1 is SEHNR and CDR2 is FQNEAQ (reference sequence). Germline trimming cut 9 bases from V and 0 bases from J; bases unmatched to any gene: 6. This CDR3 region has 14 residues. The CDR3 nucleotides read TGTGCCAGTTCGGAGACAGGGAGCACAGATACGCAGTATTTT. Translating gives CASSETGSTDTQYF.

The table lists this clonotype with a count of one. This chain connects TRBV27 to TRBJ1-2; D is unclear. Per the germline V gene, CDR1 is MNHEY and CDR2 is SMNVEV (reference sequence). V gave up 8 bases and J gave up 6 bases, with 19 bases separating them. The CDR3 consists of 14 residues. CDR3 sequence: CASQLGVERNGYTF. In nucleotides, the CDR3 is TGTGCCAGCCAACTCGGCGTCGAACGTAATGGCTACACCTTC.

This clonotype was seen only once. This chain connects TRBV2 to TRBJ2-2; D may correspond to TRBD1 or TRBD2 (5 bases each). Trimming removed 2 bases at V and 0 bases at J, with 7 bases between. The germline gives CDR1 SNHLY, CDR2 FYNNEI. This CDR3 has 15 amino acids. Here the CDR3 DNA reads TGTGCCAGCAGTGAACGGGACCCGAACACCGGGGAGCTGTTTTTT. Translating gives CASSERDPNTGELFF.

This clonotype was detected only a few times. V usage is TRBV27 and J usage is TRBJ2-5; perhaps D is TRBD1 or TRBD2 (5 bases each). Germline V gene data show CDR1 as MNHEY and CDR2 as SMNVEV (reference sequence). CDR3 length: 10 amino acids. The V gene lost 8 bases and the J gene lost 5 bases, with 6 bases spanning the gap. DNA for the CDR3: TGTGCCAGCGGGGGTGAGACCCAGTACTTC. Its translation is CASGGETQYF.

V usage is TRBV6-1 and J usage is TRBJ2-5; no firm D call. The CDR3 spans 16 residues. Trimming shortened V by 3 bases and J by 8 bases, and 22 bases separated the two germline ends. Germline CDR1 and CDR2: MNHNS and SASEGT. CDR3 nucleotides: TGTGCCAGCAGTGACGTTGGAGATACCCTTCTGTATACCCAGTACTTC. It codes for CASSDVGDTLLYTQYF.

This clonotype was seen only once. This chain joins TRBV9 and TRBJ2-1, with D possibly being TRBD2 (6 bases). Germline lookup yields CDR1 SGDLS and CDR2 YYNGEE. V was cut by 4 bases and J by 4 bases, with 15 bases left in between. The CDR3 has 15 residues. CDR3: CASSFTGTGYNEQFF. The CDR3 DNA is TGTGCCAGCAGCTTTACCGGGACTGGATACAATGAGCAGTTCTTC.

This chain links TRBV20-1 with TRBJ2-7; 10 bases are shared with TRBD1. The CDR3 totals 15 residues. The V segment lost 8 bases and the J segment 2 bases; nucleotides outside the gene matches: 12. Germline lookup yields CDR1 DFQATT and CDR2 SNEGSKA (reference sequence). The CDR3 here is CSTPDPGQGTYEQYF. In DNA, the CDR3 is TGCAGTACACCGGACCCGGGACAGGGGACCTACGAGCAGTACTTC.

With respect to this clonotype: Compared with germline, one end of the junction differs, possibly owing to a read error. V gene TRBV7-9 combines with J gene TRBJ2-1, with TRBD1 matching over 7 bases. There are 12 residues in the CDR3. The germline V gene has CDR1 SEHNR and CDR2 FQNEAQ (reference sequence). Written as DNA, the CDR3 is TGTGCCAGCAGCTTAGTCAGCGACAGGGACCTCTTC. Translated, it gives CASSLVSDRDLF.

This clonotype was seen a single time. The rearrangement uses TRBV28 and TRBJ2-7, with 9 bases aligning to TRBD2. The ends lost 6 bases at V and 3 bases at J; junction bases unmatched: 3. Germline CDR1 MDHEN, CDR2 SYDVKM. CDR3 length equals 13 residues. CDR3 DNA sequence: TGTGCCAGCAGGCGGGAGGGTGTCTACGAGCAGTACTTC. Translation: CASRREGVYEQYF.

This chain connects TRBV7-9 to TRBJ2-7, with 10 bases fitting TRBD2. The CDR3 contains 17 residues. From germline, CDR1 is SEHNR and CDR2 FQNEAQ (reference sequence). The V and J ends lost 4 bases and 3 bases, in that order; junction bases with no gene match: 12. This CDR3 reads CASSSPYPSGSDYEQYF. In DNA form, the CDR3 reads TGTGCCAGCAGCTCACCCTACCCTAGCGGGAGCGACTACGAGCAGTACTTC.

The rearrangement joins TRBV27 to TRBJ2-3; 16 bases line up with TRBD2. The CDR3 sequence is 17 residues long. After removal of 8 bases from V and 0 bases from J, the junction contained 5 bases not matched to a gene. Germline CDR1 reads MNHEY; CDR2 reads SMNVEV (reference sequence). The CDR3: CASFGTSGRDSTDTQYF. CDR3 DNA: TGTGCCAGCTTCGGGACTAGCGGGAGGGATAGCACAGATACGCAGTATTTT.

This chain connects TRBV2 to TRBJ2-1; D not certain. The CDR3 runs to 16 residues. The V and J ends lost 1 base and 0 bases respectively, with 10 bases between them. Germline CDR1 reads SNHLY; CDR2 reads FYNNEI. CDR3 nucleotide sequence: TGTGCCAGCAGTGAAGGACCACCTCGCTCCTACAATGAGCAGTTCTTC. Its protein product is CASSEGPPRSYNEQFF.

The J gene is TRBJ2-1, the V gene TRBV5-1; D ambiguous. The CDR3 runs to 15 residues. The germline CDR1 and CDR2 sequences are SGHRS and YFSETQ. V was cut by 3 bases and J by 0 bases, with 10 bases left in between. CDR3 DNA: TGCGCCAGCAGCTCCGTCACGAGCTCCTACAATGAGCAGTTCTTC. Translation gives CASSSVTSSYNEQFF. Drawing the rest from reference TRBV5-1 and TRBJ2-1, the complete variable domain is KAGVTQTPRYLIKTRGQQVTLSCSPISGHRSVSWYQQTPGQGLQFLFEYFSETQRNKGNFPGRFSGRQFSNSRSEMNVSTLELGDSALYLCASSSVTSSYNEQFFGPGTRLTVL.

J is TRBJ2-3 and V is TRBV13, with 13 bases lining up with TRBD2. Germline V gene lookup returns CDR1 PRHDT and CDR2 FYEKMQ (reference sequence). Trimming at V came to 4 bases and at J to 10 bases, leaving 5 bases not matched to a gene. The CDR3 consists of 14 residues. In nucleotides, the CDR3 is TGTGCCAGCAGCTCTGGACTAGCGGGAGTGGCGCAGTATTTT. Protein product: CASSSGLAGVAQYF.

The gene calls are TRBV7-9 and TRBJ2-7; D remains unclear. Trimming took off 4 bases at V and 0 bases at J, with 13 bases between the two ends. The CDR3 spans 15 residues. The germline CDR1 and CDR2 sequences are SEHNR and FQNEAQ (reference sequence). The CDR3 loop is CASSSLGGISYEQYF. The CDR3 region has the DNA TGTGCCAGCAGCTCCCTTGGCGGAATCTCCTACGAGCAGTACTTC.

This chain's CDR3 is CASSLALGGRDEQFF. The CDR3 coding sequence is TGTGCCAGCAGCTTAGCTCTGGGAGGGCGGGATGAGCAGTTCTTC. This rearrangement joins TRBV7-9 to TRBJ2-1; 7 nucleotides align to TRBD2. Germline CDR1 and CDR2: SEHNR and FQNEAQ (reference sequence). This CDR3 has 15 residues. After removal of 0 bases from V and 8 bases from J, the junction contained 7 bases not matched to a gene. Full variable domain (rest looked up from reference TRBV7-9 and TRBJ2-1): DTGVSQNPRHKITKRGQNVTFRCDPISEHNRLYWYRQTLGQGPEFLTYFQNEAQLEKSRLLSDRFSAERPKGSFSTLEIQRTEQGDSAMYLCASSLALGGRDEQFFGPGTRLTVL.

V gene TRBV28 combines with J gene TRBJ2-5; D may correspond to TRBD1 or TRBD2 (5 bases each). This CDR3 region has 14 residues. V was cut by 6 bases and J by 4 bases, with 15 bases left in between. Per the germline V gene, CDR1 is MDHEN and CDR2 is SYDVKM. The chain's CDR3 is CASSPMGERETQYF. CDR3 bases: TGTGCCAGCAGCCCTATGGGGGAGCGAGAGACCCAGTACTTC.

The chain joins TRBV20-1 to TRBJ2-7; TRBD1 aligns across 7 bases. Germline V gene lookup returns CDR1 DFQATT and CDR2 SNEGSKA (reference sequence). The V gene end was trimmed by 5 bases and the J gene end by 3 bases; junction bases not matched to a gene: 19. The CDR3 contains 17 residues. This chain's CDR3 is CSAYPWGSDRKNYEQYF. CDR3 coding DNA: TGCAGTGCTTACCCATGGGGCTCGGACAGGAAAAACTACGAGCAGTACTTC.

The rearrangement joins TRBV2 to TRBJ2-5, with D possibly TRBD1 on 5 matching bases. V was pared by 5 bases and J by 4 bases, with 23 bases between. The V gene's germline CDR1 is SNHLY and CDR2 FYNNEI. This CDR3 comprises 17 residues. CDR3 sequence: CASSRKRTFLEAETQYF. In nucleotides, the CDR3 is TGTGCCAGCAGTCGAAAACGGACATTTCTCGAGGCAGAGACCCAGTACTTC.

The chain joins TRBV27 to TRBJ2-3; the D is unclear. CDR3 length: 13 residues. Trimming took 5 bases from V and 0 from J, leaving 6 bases between them. The germline CDR1 and CDR2 sequences are MNHEY and SMNVEV (reference sequence). For the CDR3, the DNA is TGTGCCAGCAGTAGGTACAGCACAGATACGCAGTATTTT. It is translated as CASSRYSTDTQYF.

The rearrangement joins TRBV9 to TRBJ2-7, with D unclear. Trimming cost V 3 bases and J 7 bases, with 11 bases left between them. This CDR3 region has 12 residues. Germline CDR1 reads SGDLS; CDR2 reads YYNGEE. The DNA of the CDR3 is TGTGCCAGCAGCGAGGAGCTCGGGGAGCAGTACTTC. Its protein product is CASSEELGEQYF. The full variable domain, with the rest looked up from reference TRBV9 and TRBJ2-7, is DSGVTQTPKHLITATGQRVTLRCSPRSGDLSVYWYQQSLDQGLQFLIQYYNGEERAKGNILERFSAQQFPDLHSELNLSSLELGDSALYFCASSEELGEQYFGPGTRLTVT.

Comment on this clonotype: Germline is not matched at one junction end, which may reflect a read error. The chain employs TRBV7-7 and TRBJ2-7; D not resolved. This CDR3 has 14 residues. Germline CDR1 and CDR2: SSHAT and FNYEAQ (reference sequence). The chain's CDR3 is CASSSALSSYEQYF. The CDR3, as DNA: TGTGCTAGCAGCTCCGCTCTAAGCTCCTACGAGCAGTACTTC.

The CDR3 bases are TGTGCCTGGAGCGCCCGATGGGACAGGGTAATTGAGCAGTTCTTC. Amino acid sequence: CAWSARWDRVIEQFF. The chain links TRBV30 to TRBJ2-1, with TRBD1 identical over 9 bases. V lost 3 bases, J lost 9 bases, and 12 bases stayed unmatched. Germline values: CDR1 GTSNPN, CDR2 SVGIG (reference sequence). There are 15 residues in the CDR3.

The rearrangement joins TRBV6-5 to TRBJ1-5, with D possibly being TRBD1 (5 bases). Trimming removed 6 bases at V and 2 bases at J, with 11 bases between. The CDR3 contains 14 residues. The germline gives CDR1 MNHEY, CDR2 SVGAGI. CDR3 protein: CASSLRGGNQPQHF. The DNA for the CDR3 is TGTGCCAGCAGCCTGCGAGGGGGCAATCAGCCCCAGCATTTT.

The chain combines TRBV27 with TRBJ2-7; tentative D call: TRBD2 (5 bases). Trimming shortened V by 3 bases and J by 3 bases, and 9 bases separated the two germline ends. The CDR3 length is 13 residues. Per germline, CDR1 MNHEY and CDR2 SMNVEV (reference sequence). CDR3 protein: CASSFYEGYEQYF. DNA of the CDR3: TGTGCCAGCAGTTTCTACGAGGGCTACGAGCAGTACTTC.